This record looks at one T cell receptor beta chain sequence and its context. As processed by the authors: The authors estimated nucleated cell counts from reference gene primer amplification. Assay: immunoSEQ multiplex PCR; the TCRdb copy retains only in-frame clones and omits some. V and J calls and clone size are given by that table; D and trimming were obtained from the DNA. The sample carries under 95,000 clones, approximately 88% recorded once. The CDR3 covers 15 residues. Germline assignment: CDR1 SGHRS and CDR2 YFSETQ. Trimming left V 9 bases short and J 2 bases short, with 17 bases between. These data are taken from a study of blood T cell repertoires in COVID-19. Study at large: Samples representing acute and convalescent COVID-19 were sourced from the United States, Italy and Spain.

The rearrangement uses TRBV5-1 and TRBJ1-4, with a weak D call TRBD1 (5 bases). This TCR derives from a human donor in a cohort sampled during active COVID-19. Sample: peripheral blood. The CDR3 sequence is CATKTGLMTNEKLFF. In DNA, the CDR3 is TGCGCCACCAAAACAGGTCTGATGACTAATGAAAAACTGTTTTTT.